This section outlines one TCR beta chain sequence together with its context. The antigen is unknown. Scientists ran DNA taken from cultured CD4+ T cells through the Oncomine TCR Beta short-read assay for sequencing. One entry per CDR3 protein, called by TCRdb with MiXCR from the PCR reads. The profile shows over 20,000 distinct CDR3 sequences, approximately 33% of them singletons. The time point is: late sampling 161 to 241 days after vaccination in a few convalescent patients. Treatment described: approximately 9-day PBMC culture with coronavirus spike peptide pools or control peptides (ViraFEST assay). The sample belongs to a study of vaccination and CD4 T cells after COVID-19. Study background: There were a few convalescent patients sampled at day 14 and again at days 161 to 241 post-vaccination.

Study observations and caveats: The great majority, 304 of 307 vaccine-specific clones, proved spike mono-reactive in convalescent patients.

CDR1 SGHRS and CDR2 YFSETQ come from the germline V gene. This CDR3 has 13 amino acids. Trimming cost V 0 bases and J 9 bases, with 10 bases left between them. This sequence was found in a human donor who had recovered from COVID-19. The rearrangement uses TRBV5-1 and TRBJ2-1; perhaps TRBD2 as D (6 bases). The source material was CD4+ T cells from blood, cultured in vitro, sampled about 7 months after SARS-CoV-2 vaccination. The CDR3 coding sequence is TGCGCCAGCAGCTTGGGGGGCGGGACTGAGCAGTTCTTC. Translation gives CASSLGGGTEQFF.